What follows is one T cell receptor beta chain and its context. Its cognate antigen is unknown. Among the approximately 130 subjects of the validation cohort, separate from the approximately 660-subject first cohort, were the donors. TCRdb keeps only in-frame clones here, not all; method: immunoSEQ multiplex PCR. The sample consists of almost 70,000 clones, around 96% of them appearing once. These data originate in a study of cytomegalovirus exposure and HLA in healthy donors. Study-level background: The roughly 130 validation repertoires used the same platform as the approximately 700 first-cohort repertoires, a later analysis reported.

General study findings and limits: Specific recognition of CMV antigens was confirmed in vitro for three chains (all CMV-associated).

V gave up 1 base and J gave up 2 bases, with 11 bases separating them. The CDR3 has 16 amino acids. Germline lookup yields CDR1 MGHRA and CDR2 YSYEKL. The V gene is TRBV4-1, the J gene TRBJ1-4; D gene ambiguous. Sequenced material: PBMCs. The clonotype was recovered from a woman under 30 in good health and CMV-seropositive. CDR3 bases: TGCGCCAGCAGCCAAGCAGCGGGGTCCACTAATGAAAAACTGTTTTTT. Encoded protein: CASSQAAGSTNEKLFF.